This entry is about one T cell receptor beta chain. The CDR3 consists of 16 residues. Per germline, CDR1 MNHNS and CDR2 SASEGT. The ends lost 0 bases at V and 2 bases at J; junction bases unmatched: 6. This sample was taken from a study of blood T cell repertoires in COVID-19. Methods used by the authors: Estimated nucleated cell counts came from reference gene primer amplification. Clones were read by immunoSEQ multiplex PCR, and TCRdb kept only the in-frame ones, dropping some. D and trimming were read from the DNA, whereas the V and J calls and clone size are those reported in that table. The table records 200,000 to 250,000 clones, around 84% of them present only once.

The receptor was isolated from a man aged 25 to 40 with active or convalescent COVID-19. The sample was peripheral blood. The chain joins TRBV6-1 to TRBJ2-7; 8 nucleotides line up with TRBD2. CDR3 sequence reads: CASSEAAGGNTYEQYF. For the CDR3, the DNA is TGTGCCAGCAGTGAAGCGGCGGGGGGAAACACCTACGAGCAGTACTTC.